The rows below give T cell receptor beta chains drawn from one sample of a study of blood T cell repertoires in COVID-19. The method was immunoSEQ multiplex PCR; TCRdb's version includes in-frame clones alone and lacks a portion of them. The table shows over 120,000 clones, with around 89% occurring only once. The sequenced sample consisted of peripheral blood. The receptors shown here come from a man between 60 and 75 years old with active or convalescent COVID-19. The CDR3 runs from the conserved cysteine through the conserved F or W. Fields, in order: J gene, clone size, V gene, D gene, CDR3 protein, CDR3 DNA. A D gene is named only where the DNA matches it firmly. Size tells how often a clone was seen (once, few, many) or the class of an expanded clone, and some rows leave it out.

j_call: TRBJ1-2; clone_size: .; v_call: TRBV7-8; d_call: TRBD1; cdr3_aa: CASSLRQGLGYTF; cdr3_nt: TGTGCCAGCAGCCTAAGACAGGGGCTAGGGTACACCTTC
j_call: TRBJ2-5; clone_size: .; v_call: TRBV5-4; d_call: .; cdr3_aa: CASSLAGGQETQYF; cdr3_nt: TGTGCCAGCAGCTTGGCAGGGGGGCAAGAGACCCAGTACTTC
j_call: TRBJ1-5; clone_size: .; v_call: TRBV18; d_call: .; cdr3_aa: CASSPPGGNQPQHF; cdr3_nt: TGTGCCAGCTCACCACCAGGGGGCAATCAGCCCCAGCATTTT
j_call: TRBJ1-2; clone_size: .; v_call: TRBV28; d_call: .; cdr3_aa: CASSLRAGRDGYTF; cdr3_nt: TGTGCCAGCAGTTTAAGGGCAGGGCGAGACGGCTACACCTTC
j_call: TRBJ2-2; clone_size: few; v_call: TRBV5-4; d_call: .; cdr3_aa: CASSRAGESNTGELFF; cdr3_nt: TGTGCCAGCAGCCGGGCAGGGGAATCGAACACCGGGGAGCTGTTTTTT
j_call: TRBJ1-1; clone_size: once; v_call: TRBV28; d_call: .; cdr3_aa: CASSPLRPTGRNTEAFF; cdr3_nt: TGTGCCAGCAGTCCCCTTCGCCCGACGGGGAGGAACACTGAAGCTTTCTTT
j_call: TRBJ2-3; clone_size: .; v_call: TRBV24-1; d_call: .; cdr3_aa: CATSVSRGTDTQYF; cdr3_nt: TGTGCCACCAGTGTTTCCCGGGGAACAGATACGCAGTATTTT
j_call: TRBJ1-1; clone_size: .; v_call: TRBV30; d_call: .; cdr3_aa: CAWSLEFGGKTEAFF; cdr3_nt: TGTGCCTGGTCTTTAGAATTCGGGGGGAAGACTGAAGCTTTCTTT
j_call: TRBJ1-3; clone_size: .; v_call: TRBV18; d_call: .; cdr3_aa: CASSSGNTIYF; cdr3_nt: TGTGCCAGCTCGAGTGGAAACACCATATATTTT
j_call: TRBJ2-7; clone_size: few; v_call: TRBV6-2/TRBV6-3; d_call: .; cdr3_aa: CASSYSRGALEQYF; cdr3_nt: TGTGCCAGCAGTTACTCCCGGGGGGCTCTCGAGCAGTACTTC
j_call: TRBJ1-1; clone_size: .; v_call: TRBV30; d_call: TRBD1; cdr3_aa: CAWSPPGGDRVFTEAFF; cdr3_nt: TGTGCCTGGAGTCCCCCGGGGGGGGACAGGGTTTTCACTGAAGCTTTCTTT
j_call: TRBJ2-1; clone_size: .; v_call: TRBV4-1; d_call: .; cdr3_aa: CASSQESSRRNEQFF; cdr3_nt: TGCGCCAGCAGCCAAGAGTCTTCCCGGAGGAATGAGCAGTTCTTC
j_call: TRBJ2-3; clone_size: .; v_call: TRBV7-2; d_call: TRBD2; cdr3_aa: CASSPGLGSTDTQYF; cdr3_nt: TGTGCCAGCAGCCCAGGACTAGGTAGCACAGATACGCAGTATTTT
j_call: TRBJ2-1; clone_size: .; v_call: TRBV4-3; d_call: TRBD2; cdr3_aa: CASSQGVGSGRTLYNEQFF; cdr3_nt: TGCGCCAGCAGCCAGGGGGTGGGTAGCGGGAGGACCCTCTACAATGAGCAGTTCTTC
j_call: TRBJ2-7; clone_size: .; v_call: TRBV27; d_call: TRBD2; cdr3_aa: CASSRSGGATYEQYF; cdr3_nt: TGTGCCAGCAGCCGGAGCGGGGGGGCTACTTACGAGCAGTACTTC
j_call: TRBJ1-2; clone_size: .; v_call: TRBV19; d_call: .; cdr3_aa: CASSIKGVNGYTF; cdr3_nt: TGTGCCAGTAGTATAAAGGGGGTGAACGGCTACACCTTC
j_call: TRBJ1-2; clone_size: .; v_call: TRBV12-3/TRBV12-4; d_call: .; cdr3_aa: CASSLATGYGYTF; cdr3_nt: TGTGCCAGCAGTTTAGCGACAGGATATGGCTACACCTTC
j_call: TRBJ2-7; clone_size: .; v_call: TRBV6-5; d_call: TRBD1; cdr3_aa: CASSLLQGALYEQYF; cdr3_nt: TGTGCCAGCAGCCTCCTACAGGGGGCGCTTTACGAGCAGTACTTC
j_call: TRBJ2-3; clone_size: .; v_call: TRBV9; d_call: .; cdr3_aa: CASSVGAGITDTQYF; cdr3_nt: TGTGCCAGCAGCGTAGGGGCAGGGATCACAGATACGCAGTATTTT
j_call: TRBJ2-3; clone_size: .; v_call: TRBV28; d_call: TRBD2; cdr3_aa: CASRPWTSGRSTDTQYF; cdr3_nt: TGTGCCAGCAGACCATGGACTAGCGGGAGGTCTACAGATACGCAGTATTTT
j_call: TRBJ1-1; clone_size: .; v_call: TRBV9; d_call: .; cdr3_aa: CASSAGSAEAFF; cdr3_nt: TGTGCCAGCAGCGCGGGGAGTGCTGAAGCTTTCTTT
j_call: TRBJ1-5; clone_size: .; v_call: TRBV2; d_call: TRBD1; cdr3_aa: CASSAGQYQPQHF; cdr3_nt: TGTGCCAGCAGCGCGGGACAGTATCAGCCCCAGCATTTT
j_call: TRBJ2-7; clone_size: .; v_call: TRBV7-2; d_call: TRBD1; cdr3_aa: CASSLNRGLISYEQYF; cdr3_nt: TGTGCCAGCAGCTTAAACAGGGGGCTAATCTCCTACGAGCAGTACTTC
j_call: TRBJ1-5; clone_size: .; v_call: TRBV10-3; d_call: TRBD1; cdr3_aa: CAISEDRGLNQPQHF; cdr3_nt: TGTGCCATCAGTGAGGACAGGGGCTTAAATCAGCCCCAGCATTTT
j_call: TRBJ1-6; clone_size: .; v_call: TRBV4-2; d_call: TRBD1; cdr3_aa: CASSQDRDRDSPLHF; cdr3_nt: TGTGCCAGCAGCCAAGACCGGGACAGGGATTCACCCCTCCACTTT
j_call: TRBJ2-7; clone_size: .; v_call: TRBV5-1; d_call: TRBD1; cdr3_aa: CASSLSTGGYEQYF; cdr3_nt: TGCGCCAGCAGCTTGTCGACAGGGGGCTACGAGCAGTACTTC
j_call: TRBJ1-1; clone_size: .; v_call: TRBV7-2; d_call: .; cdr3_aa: CASSVRGGDTEAFF; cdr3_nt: TGTGCCAGCAGCGTCAGGGGAGGGGACACTGAAGCTTTCTTT
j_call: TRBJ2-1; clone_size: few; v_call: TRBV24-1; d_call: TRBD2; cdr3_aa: CATGLAGGYNEQFF; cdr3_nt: TGTGCCACGGGACTAGCGGGGGGCTACAATGAGCAGTTCTTC
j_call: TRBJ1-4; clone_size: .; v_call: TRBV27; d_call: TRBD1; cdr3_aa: CARATGEIREKLFF; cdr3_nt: TGTGCCAGAGCAACAGGGGAAATAAGAGAAAAACTGTTTTTT
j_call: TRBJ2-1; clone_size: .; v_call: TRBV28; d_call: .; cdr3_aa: CASSLSYNEQFF; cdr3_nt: TGTGCCAGCAGTCTCAGTTACAATGAGCAGTTCTTC
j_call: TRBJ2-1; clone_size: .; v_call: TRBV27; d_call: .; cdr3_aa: CASSLVAGYNEQFF; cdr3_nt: TGTGCCAGCAGTTTAGTGGCCGGGTACAATGAGCAGTTCTTC
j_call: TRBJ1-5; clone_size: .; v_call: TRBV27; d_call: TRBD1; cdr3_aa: CASKLLDRANQPQHF; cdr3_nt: TGTGCCAGCAAATTGCTCGACAGGGCTAATCAGCCCCAGCATTTT
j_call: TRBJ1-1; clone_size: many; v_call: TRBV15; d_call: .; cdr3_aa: CATSGGRPWNTEAFF; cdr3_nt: TGTGCCACCAGCGGAGGGCGGCCGTGGAACACTGAAGCTTTCTTT
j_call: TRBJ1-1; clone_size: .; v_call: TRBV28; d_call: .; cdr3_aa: CASSFLTGNTEAFF; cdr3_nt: TGTGCCAGCAGTTTCCTGACAGGGAACACTGAAGCTTTCTTT
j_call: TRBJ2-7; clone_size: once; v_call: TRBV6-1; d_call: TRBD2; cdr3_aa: CASSERAGGSYEQYF; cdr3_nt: TGTGCCAGCAGTGAAAGGGCGGGAGGAAGCTACGAGCAGTACTTC
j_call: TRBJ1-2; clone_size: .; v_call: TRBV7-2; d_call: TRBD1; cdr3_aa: CASSLAWGQGEAGYTF; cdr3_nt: TGTGCCAGCAGCTTAGCCTGGGGACAGGGAGAAGCTGGCTACACCTTC
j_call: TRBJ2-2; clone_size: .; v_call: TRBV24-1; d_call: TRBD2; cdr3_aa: CATGTSVNTGELFF; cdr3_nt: TGTGCCACAGGGACTAGCGTTAACACCGGGGAGCTGTTTTTT
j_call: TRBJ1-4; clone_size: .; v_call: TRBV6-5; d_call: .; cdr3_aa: CASSYSRGPNEKLFF; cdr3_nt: TGTGCCAGCAGTTACTCGCGGGGTCCTAATGAAAAACTGTTTTTT
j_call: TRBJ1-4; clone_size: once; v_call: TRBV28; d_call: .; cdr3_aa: CASSFPQGPNEKLFF; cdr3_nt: TGTGCCAGCAGTTTCCCACAGGGCCCTAATGAAAAACTGTTTTTT
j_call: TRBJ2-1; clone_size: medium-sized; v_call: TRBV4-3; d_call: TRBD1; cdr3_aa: CASSQVTGVLGNEQFF; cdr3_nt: TGCGCCAGCAGCCAAGTGACAGGGGTTCTCGGGAATGAGCAGTTCTTC
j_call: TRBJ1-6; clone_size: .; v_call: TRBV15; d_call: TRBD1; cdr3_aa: CATSRDLRTGDSPLHF; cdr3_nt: TGTGCCACCAGCAGAGATTTGAGGACAGGGGATTCACCCCTCCACTTT
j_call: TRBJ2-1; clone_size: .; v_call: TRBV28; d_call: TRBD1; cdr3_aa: CASSPGTAYNEQFF; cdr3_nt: TGTGCCAGCAGTCCCGGGACAGCCTACAATGAGCAGTTCTTC
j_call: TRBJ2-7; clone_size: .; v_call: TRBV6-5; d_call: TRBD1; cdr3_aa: CASIRGQGSEQYF; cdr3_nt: TGTGCCAGCATTCGCGGACAGGGCAGCGAGCAGTACTTC
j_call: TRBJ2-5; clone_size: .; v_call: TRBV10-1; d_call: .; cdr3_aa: CASIQGFRETQYF; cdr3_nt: TGCGCCAGCATCCAGGGTTTTCGGGAGACCCAGTACTTC
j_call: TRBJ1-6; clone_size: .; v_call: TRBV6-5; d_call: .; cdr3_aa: CASSPEWDSPLHF; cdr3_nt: TGTGCCAGCAGCCCGGAGTGGGATTCACCCCTCCACTTT
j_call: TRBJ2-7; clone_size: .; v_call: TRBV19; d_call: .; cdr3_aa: CASSIIGGIPLEEQYF; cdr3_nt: TGTGCCAGTAGTATCATAGGCGGGATCCCTCTTGAAGAGCAGTACTTC
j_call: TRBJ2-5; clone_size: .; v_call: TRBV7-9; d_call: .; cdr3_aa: CASSPAAGPQETQYF; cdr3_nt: TGTGCCAGCAGTCCTGCCGCCGGTCCACAAGAGACCCAGTACTTC
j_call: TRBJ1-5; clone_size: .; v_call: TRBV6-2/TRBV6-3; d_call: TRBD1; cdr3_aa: CASSPDRIGNQPQHF; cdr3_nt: TGTGCCAGCAGCCCGGACAGGATTGGAAATCAGCCCCAGCATTTT
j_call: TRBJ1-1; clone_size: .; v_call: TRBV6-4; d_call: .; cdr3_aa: CASSGEGGSEAFF; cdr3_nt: TGTGCCAGCAGTGGGGAGGGGGGCAGTGAAGCTTTCTTT